The next 21 T cell receptor beta chains were all read from a single sample in a study of blood T cells in healthy people across ages. Together with a sample-barcoded 5' primer, a J-beta primer mix was included in a second PCR lasting about 6 to 11 cycles. TCRdb recomputed calls from the 5' RACE reads with MiXCR, one row per CDR3 protein. The data contain 600,000 to 900,000 distinct CDR3 sequences, around 25% of them singletons. This sample was shared with a second study, whose subject was T cells of mothers and their children.

The sample was blood. The source of these receptors is a boy aged 5-17 years in good health.

The rearrangement links TRBV5-1 to TRBJ2-1; 9 bases are shared with TRBD2. Germline CDR1 SGHRS, CDR2 YFSETQ. V was pared by 3 bases and J by 8 bases, with 12 bases of the junction left unmatched. The CDR3 runs to 16 residues. The CDR3 DNA sequence: TGCGCCAGCAGCTGGCCCTCAGCGGGGGGCGAGGATGAGCAGTTCTTC. Its protein is CASSWPSAGGEDEQFF.

The chain combines TRBV3-1 with TRBJ2-2; D gene uncertain. Looked up from germline, CDR1 is LGHDT and CDR2 is YNNKEL (reference sequence). The CDR3 totals 14 residues. V lost 4 bases to trimming and J lost 5 bases, with 11 bases between them. The CDR3 DNA is TGTGCCAGCAGCCGAATGTTATCTACCGGGGAGCTGTTTTTT. Translated, it gives CASSRMLSTGELFF.

The CDR3 loop reads CASSPPRERFQPQHF. CDR3 DNA sequence: TGCGCCAGCAGCCCCCCCAGGGAGCGGTTTCAGCCCCAGCATTTT. The gene calls are TRBV4-1 and TRBJ1-5; weak D call: TRBD1 (5 bases). Germline values: CDR1 MGHRA, CDR2 YSYEKL. Trimming shortened V by 4 bases and J by 6 bases, and 16 bases separated the two germline ends. The CDR3 runs 15 residues.

This rearrangement joins TRBV20-1 to TRBJ2-5, with D possibly TRBD2 on 7 matching bases. The J call could be wrong; TRBJ2-7 is a better fit for the DNA end. This CDR3 is 14 amino acids long. Per the germline V gene, CDR1 is DFQATT and CDR2 is SNEGSKA (reference sequence). DNA of the CDR3: TGCAGCGCCGGGGCGGGGGCGCTGAACTACGAGCAGTACTTC. Its protein is CSAGAGALNYEQYF.

This clonotype was seen a few times. This rearrangement joins TRBV10-3 to TRBJ1-2; maybe TRBD1 (6 bases). Germline values: CDR1 ENHRY, CDR2 SYGVKD. The CDR3 totals 14 residues. V lost 0 bases, J lost 6 bases, and 11 bases lay in between. CDR3 sequence: CAISESRGGDGYTF. The CDR3 DNA reads as TGTGCCATCAGTGAGTCGAGAGGGGGAGATGGCTACACCTTC.

CDR3 sequence: CASSGARGETQYF. The CDR3 nucleotides are TGCGCCAGCAGTGGGGCGAGGGGGGAGACCCAGTACTTC. The chain employs TRBV10-2 and TRBJ2-5; D might be TRBD1 (6 bases). Trimming left V 4 bases short and J 5 bases short, with 11 bases between. The CDR3 loop spans 13 amino acids. The germline V gene encodes CDR1 WSHSY and CDR2 SAAADI.

The sample holds a few counts of this clonotype. The chain uses TRBV7-3 and TRBJ1-1; perhaps TRBD1 as D (5 bases). This CDR3 has 13 residues. The germline gives CDR1 SGHTA, CDR2 FQGTGA. Trimming left V 5 bases short and J 10 bases short, with 17 bases between. This CDR3 is CASSPKPGLGAFF. DNA of the CDR3: TGTGCCAGCAGCCCAAAACCAGGGTTGGGAGCTTTCTTT. Full variable domain (remainder filled in from reference TRBV7-3 and TRBJ1-1): GAGVSQTPSNKVTEKGKYVELRCDPISGHTALYWYRQSLGQGPEFLIYFQGTGAADDSGLPNDRFFAVRPEGSVSTLKIQRTERGDSAVYLCASSPKPGLGAFFGQGTRLTVV.

V and J are TRBV5-1 and TRBJ1-1; possible D gene TRBD1, 5 bases. CDR3 length: 14 amino acids. Germline V gene lookup returns CDR1 SGHRS and CDR2 YFSETQ. Trimming removed 2 bases at V and 1 base at J, with 9 bases between. The CDR3 nucleotides are TGCGCCAGCAGCTTTTGGGGCCCGAACACTGAAGCTTTCTTT. Translation gives CASSFWGPNTEAFF.

The CDR3 sequence is CASSSERVLYF. CDR3 coding DNA: TGTGCCAGCAGCTCTGAGCGGGTCCTGTACTTC. This chain connects TRBV7-9 to TRBJ2-4; maybe TRBD2 (6 bases). This CDR3 region has 11 residues. CDR1 and CDR2 from the germline V gene are SEHNR and FQNEAQ (reference sequence). The ends were cut back, 4 bases at V and 15 bases at J, with 13 bases in the middle. Filled out from reference TRBV7-9 and TRBJ2-4, the complete variable domain reads DTGVSQNPRHKITKRGQNVTFRCDPISEHNRLYWYRQTLGQGPEFLTYFQNEAQLEKSRLLSDRFSAERPKGSFSTLEIQRTEQGDSAMYLCASSSERVLYFGAGTRLSVL.

This chain connects TRBV11-2 to TRBJ2-5; D may be TRBD2 (6 bases). The CDR3 covers 16 residues. From germline, CDR1 is SGHAT and CDR2 FQNNGV. V was trimmed by 5 bases and J by 2 bases, leaving 18 bases between them. Written as DNA, the CDR3 is TGTGCCAGCAGCCGGGTGGAGGGACCCGCGCAAGAGACCCAGTACTTC. It is translated as CASSRVEGPAQETQYF.

The chain carries TRBV12-3 or TRBV12-4 and TRBJ2-7; D unresolved. The CDR3 extends over 17 amino acids. V was pared by 1 base and J by 0 bases, with 16 bases between. CDR3 sequence reads: CASSLGIGIPSSYEQYF. The CDR3, as DNA: TGTGCCAGCAGTTTAGGTATAGGGATCCCAAGCTCCTACGAGCAGTACTTC.

V and J are TRBV20-1 and TRBJ2-5, with D perhaps TRBD1 or TRBD2 (6 bases each). The V end was cut by 8 bases, the J end by 7 bases, with 17 bases between. The CDR3 extends over 12 amino acids. CDR1 is DFQATT and CDR2 is SNEGSKA in the germline V gene (reference sequence). DNA for the CDR3: TGCAGTCCCGCCCAGGGGACTGGGACCCAGTACTTC. This gives the protein CSPAQGTGTQYF.

The rearrangement joins TRBV11-1 to TRBJ2-5, with 8 bases fitting TRBD2. V lost 5 bases to trimming and J lost 5 bases; unmatched junction nucleotides: 10. The length of the CDR3 is 15 residues. Germline-derived CDR1 and CDR2 are SGHAT and FQDESV (reference sequence). The CDR3 nucleotides are TGTGCCAGCAGCCCCGGACTAGCTTCGGGGGAGACCCAGTACTTC. Amino acids: CASSPGLASGETQYF.

This clonotype was picked up a small number of times. The genes are TRBV30 and TRBJ2-5, with D perhaps being TRBD1 or TRBD2 (6 bases each). The end of the DNA is better explained by TRBJ2-1, so the J call may be wrong. Germline lookup yields CDR1 GTSNPN and CDR2 SVGIG (reference sequence). This CDR3 is 15 amino acids long. The CDR3 here is CAWRVTGATYNEQFF. CDR3 coding DNA: TGTGCCTGGAGAGTAACGGGGGCCACCTACAATGAGCAGTTCTTC.

There are a few counts of this clonotype. The CDR3 coding sequence is TGTGCCAGCAGAAAATCGACTAGCGGGGGTGAGACCCAGTACTTC. Translating it yields CASRKSTSGGETQYF. The genes are TRBV27 and TRBJ2-5; 12 nucleotides align to TRBD2. V lost 6 bases and J lost 5; bases outside the gene matches: 7. There are 15 residues in the CDR3. Germline-derived CDR1 and CDR2 are MNHEY and SMNVEV (reference sequence).

The V gene is TRBV12-3 or TRBV12-4, the J gene TRBJ2-5; the D gene could be TRBD1 or TRBD2 (5 bases each). The V end lost 2 bases, the J end lost 8 bases, and 15 bases lay between the germline ends. The CDR3 length is 14 residues. In DNA form, the CDR3 reads TGTGCCAGCAGTTTACAGGGACCGGGGCAAACCCAGTACTTC. It codes for CASSLQGPGQTQYF.

The chain recombines TRBV20-1 with TRBJ2-1; TRBD2 matches 9 bases. There are 14 residues in the CDR3. After removal of 0 bases from V and 7 bases from J, the junction contained 4 bases not matched to a gene. Germline V CDR1 and CDR2: DFQATT, SNEGSKA (reference sequence). The CDR3 here is CSARDPGLANEQFF. DNA for the CDR3: TGCAGTGCTAGAGATCCCGGACTAGCGAATGAGCAGTTCTTC.

This clonotype turned up a few times. This chain uses TRBV11-2 with TRBJ2-5; D ambiguous. Germline lookup yields CDR1 SGHAT and CDR2 FQNNGV. The CDR3 has 14 residues. The V and J ends lost 0 bases and 6 bases respectively, with 11 bases between them. Here the CDR3 reads CASSLDRNGQTQYF. CDR3 in DNA: TGTGCCAGCAGCTTAGATCGGAACGGGCAGACCCAGTACTTC. Full variable domain (missing parts from reference TRBV11-2 and TRBJ2-5): EAGVAQSPRYKIIEKRQSVAFWCNPISGHATLYWYQQILGQGPKLLIQFQNNGVVDDSQLPKDRFSAERLKGVDSTLKIQPAKLEDSAVYLCASSLDRNGQTQYFGPGTRLLVL.

This clonotype showed up just a few times. The CDR3 DNA follows: TGCGCCAGCAGCCAACCCTCTAGCGGATCAACGGGGGAGACCCAGTACTTC. Its translation is CASSQPSSGSTGETQYF. The rearrangement uses TRBV4-1 and TRBJ2-5, with TRBD2 matching 7 bases. The ends lost 2 bases at V and 5 bases at J; junction bases unmatched: 14. This CDR3 comprises 17 residues. CDR1 is MGHRA and CDR2 is YSYEKL in the germline V gene.

This rearrangement joins TRBV5-1 to TRBJ1-4; D call uncertain. Germline assignment: CDR1 SGHRS and CDR2 YFSETQ. This CDR3 region has 15 residues. V lost 4 bases to trimming and J lost 8 bases, with 18 bases between them. CDR3 in DNA: TGCGCCAGCAGCGGAGGGAGGGCCGGCGGGGAAAAACTGTTTTTT. Translating it yields CASSGGRAGGEKLFF.

This clonotype came up a few times. The V gene is TRBV24-1, the J gene TRBJ2-3, with 11 bases lining up with TRBD2. V shed 10 bases and J 2 bases; nucleotides not matched to a gene: 7. This CDR3 is built from 15 residues. In germline, CDR1 is KGHDR, CDR2 SFDVKD. DNA of the CDR3: TGTGCCACAGCTGGTAGCGGGGGGGCCACAGATACGCAGTATTTT. Protein sequence: CATAGSGGATDTQYF.